One T cell receptor (beta chain) is described in this entry. No antigen is known for it. CDR3 length equals 16 residues. Trimming removed 5 bases from V and 0 bases from J, with 16 bases in between. The V gene's germline CDR1 is SGHVS and CDR2 FQNEAQ. This entry belongs to a study of CD8 T cells in Susac syndrome. General study results and limits: The authors acknowledged that their TCR sequencing and HLA analysis involved a relatively small number of individuals.

Sequencing of TCR beta was performed on blood CD8+ T cells and on blood CD4+ T cells. Controls were drawn from healthy donors and were matched for age and sex. TEMRA cells were enriched by FACS, while CD8+ and CD4+ T cells were obtained through a negative isolation that was performed magnetically. cDNA came from about 0.5 to 1 ug RNA primed by random hexamers. One entry per CDR3 protein results from TCRdb running MiXCR on the immunoSEQ multiplex PCR reads. The table has about 210,000 distinct CDR3 sequences, over 85% seen once. The specimen was CD4+ T cells from PBMCs. The source is a human donor in good health. The rearrangement uses TRBV7-8 and TRBJ1-2; D perhaps matches TRBD1 (5 bases). In DNA form, the CDR3 reads TGTGCCAGCAGCGGGGGGAGCAGTGGAGCTAACTATGGCTACACCTTC. Its protein product is CASSGGSSGANYGYTF.